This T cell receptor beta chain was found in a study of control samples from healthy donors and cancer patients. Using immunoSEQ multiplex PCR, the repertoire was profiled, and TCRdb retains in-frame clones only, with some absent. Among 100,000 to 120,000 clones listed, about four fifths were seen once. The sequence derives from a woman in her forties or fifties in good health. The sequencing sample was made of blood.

CDR3 region: CASSYKGGETQYF. As DNA, the CDR3 is TGTGCCAGCAGTTACAAAGGTGGAGAGACCCAGTACTTC. The rearrangement joins TRBV6-5 to TRBJ2-5; no clear D. The CDR3 loop spans 13 amino acids. The germline V and J ends were trimmed by 2 bases and 4 bases, with 8 bases remaining between them. Germline CDR1 is MNHEY and CDR2 is SVGAGI.